Listed below are T cell receptor beta chains from one sample, sequenced in a study of T cells after posttransplantation cyclophosphamide. TCRdb's copy holds only in-frame clones and misses some; the assay was immunoSEQ multiplex PCR. Here the sample spans 19,000 or so clones, approximately 86% being singletons. The sample was PBMCs, taken approximately 360 days after allogeneic stem cell transplant with calcineurin inhibitor and methotrexate. The receptors derive from a female patient aged 30 to 40 who received an allogeneic stem cell transplant from an unrelated donor, was CMV-positive, and had acute and chronic GVHD. Some of these T cells may belong to the graft donor. Both conserved end residues are trimmed from each CDR3.

v_call,cdr3_aa
TRBV7-3,ASSLNQPQH
TRBV10-1,ASSDPGQGADTQY
TRBV7-9,ASSLLGTGATFEQY
TRBV10-2,ASSEPQTSGQETQY
TRBV30,AWSADSSLH
TRBV7-9,ASSLVAGSNEKLF
TRBV19,ASNPQRSPETQY
TRBV6-5,ASSYSSSGGTEAF
TRBV21-1,ATKETQY
TRBV4-1,ASSLSGVPYNEQF
TRBV19,ASSRTSGPYEQY
TRBV6-5,ASSRLAGLDEQF
TRBV11-3,ASSTTASSYEQY
TRBV5-1,ASSLEQASSPLH
TRBV5-1,ASSLAGWPFNYGYT
TRBV2,ASSDPRVANIQY
TRBV6-6,ASLVGGNEQF
TRBV13,ASSHGTSGGARQY
TRBV6-5,ASREGLVGYEQY
TRBV18,ASSPSSGNTEAF
TRBV5-1,ASSLRDRGGTEAF
TRBV6-5,ASSRGSQGNEQF
TRBV5-8,ASSLQGTEAF
TRBV2,ASMRVGGNTEAF
TRBV7-9,ASSPNLGGGSYEQY
TRBV7-3,ASSLQRSSTQY
TRBV28,ASSSTAYQPQH
TRBV30,AWSGTGDTGELF
TRBV20-1,SARGDYEQY
TRBV6-1,ASSLTGGHSPLH
TRBV12-5,ASGLDSSGGHNEQF
TRBV4-3,ASSRGQITGELF
TRBV28,ASSVTIGTGANNSPLH
TRBV5-1,ASSPTPNTGELF
TRBV18,ASSPMTSGEGDTQY
TRBV5-4,ASRERGAVDTQY
TRBV19,ASSIGTSTDTQY
TRBV7-9,ASSPTGSSYEQY
TRBV6-1,ASSGGINYGYT